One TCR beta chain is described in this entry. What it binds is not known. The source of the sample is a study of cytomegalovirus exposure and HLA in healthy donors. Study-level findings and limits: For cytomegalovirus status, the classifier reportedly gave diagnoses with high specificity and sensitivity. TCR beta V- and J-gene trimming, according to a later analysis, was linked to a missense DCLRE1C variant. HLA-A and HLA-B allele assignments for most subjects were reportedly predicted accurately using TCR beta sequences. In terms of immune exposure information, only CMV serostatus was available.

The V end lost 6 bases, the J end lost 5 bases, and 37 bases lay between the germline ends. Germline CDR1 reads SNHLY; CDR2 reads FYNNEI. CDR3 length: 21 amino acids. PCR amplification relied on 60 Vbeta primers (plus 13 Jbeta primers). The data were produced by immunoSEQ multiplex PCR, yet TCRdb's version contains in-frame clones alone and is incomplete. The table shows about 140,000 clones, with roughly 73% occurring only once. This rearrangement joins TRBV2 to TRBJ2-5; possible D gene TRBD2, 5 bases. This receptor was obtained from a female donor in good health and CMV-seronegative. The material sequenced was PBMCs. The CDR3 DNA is TGTGCCAGCAGGAGCGGAATGGACCTAGAGGGTCCCCCCCTCACAACGGAGACCCAGTACTTC. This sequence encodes CASRSGMDLEGPPLTTETQYF. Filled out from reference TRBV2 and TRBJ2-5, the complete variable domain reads EPEVTQTPSHQVTQMGQEVILRCVPISNHLYFYWYRQILGQKVEFLVSFYNNEISEKSEIFDDQFSVERPDGSNFTLKIRSTKLEDSAMYFCASRSGMDLEGPPLTTETQYFGPGTRLLVL.